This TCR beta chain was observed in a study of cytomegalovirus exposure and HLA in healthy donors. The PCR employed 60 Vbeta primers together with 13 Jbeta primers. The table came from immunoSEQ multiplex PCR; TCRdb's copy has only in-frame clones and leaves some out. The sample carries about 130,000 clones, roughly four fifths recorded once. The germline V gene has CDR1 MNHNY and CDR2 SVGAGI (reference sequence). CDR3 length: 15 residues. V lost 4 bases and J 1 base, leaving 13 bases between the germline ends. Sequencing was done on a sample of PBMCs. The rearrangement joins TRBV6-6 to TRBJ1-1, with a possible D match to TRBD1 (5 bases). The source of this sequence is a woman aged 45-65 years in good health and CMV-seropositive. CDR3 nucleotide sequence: TGTGCCAGCAGTTCCCGGGGGGACCCGAACACTGAAGCTTTCTTT. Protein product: CASSSRGDPNTEAFF.